There are many counts of the clone carrying this T cell receptor (beta chain). No antigen is known for it. The record originates from a study of spatial heterogeneity in lung cancer. Background on the study: The donor population consisted of some 70 patients with untreated, early-stage non-small cell lung cancer. Median follow-up for sequenced PBMC samples was two to three years after resection, when such samples existed.

TCRdb called the 5' RACE reads again in MiXCR, with one record for every CDR3 protein. The sample lists more than 95,000 distinct CDR3 sequences, 12% occurring once. Study findings and constraints: Resection saw ubiquitous expanded tumor TCRs appear in blood more than follow-up did.

Time point meaning: blood at routine non-recurrence follow-up after resection. Tumor, nontumor lung or frozen PBMC supplied whole RNA that was sequenced unsorted. From germline, CDR1 is SEHNR and CDR2 FQNEAQ (reference sequence). With 5 bases clipped from V and 4 bases from J, the junction kept 13 bases outside the gene matches. This CDR3 is 17 amino acids long. The clonotype was recovered from a male donor with early-stage non-small cell lung cancer. The chain has TRBV7-9 and TRBJ1-3; 8 bases are a match to TRBD1. Specimen: PBMCs, collected at follow-up. CDR3 region: CASSPGQVITGGNTIYF. DNA of the CDR3: TGTGCCAGCAGCCCGGGACAGGTCATAACGGGCGGAAACACCATATATTTT. The entire variable domain, with the rest obtained from reference TRBV7-9 and TRBJ1-3, is as follows: DTGVSQNPRHKITKRGQNVTFRCDPISEHNRLYWYRQTLGQGPEFLTYFQNEAQLEKSRLLSDRFSAERPKGSFSTLEIQRTEQGDSAMYLCASSPGQVITGGNTIYFGEGSWLTVV.